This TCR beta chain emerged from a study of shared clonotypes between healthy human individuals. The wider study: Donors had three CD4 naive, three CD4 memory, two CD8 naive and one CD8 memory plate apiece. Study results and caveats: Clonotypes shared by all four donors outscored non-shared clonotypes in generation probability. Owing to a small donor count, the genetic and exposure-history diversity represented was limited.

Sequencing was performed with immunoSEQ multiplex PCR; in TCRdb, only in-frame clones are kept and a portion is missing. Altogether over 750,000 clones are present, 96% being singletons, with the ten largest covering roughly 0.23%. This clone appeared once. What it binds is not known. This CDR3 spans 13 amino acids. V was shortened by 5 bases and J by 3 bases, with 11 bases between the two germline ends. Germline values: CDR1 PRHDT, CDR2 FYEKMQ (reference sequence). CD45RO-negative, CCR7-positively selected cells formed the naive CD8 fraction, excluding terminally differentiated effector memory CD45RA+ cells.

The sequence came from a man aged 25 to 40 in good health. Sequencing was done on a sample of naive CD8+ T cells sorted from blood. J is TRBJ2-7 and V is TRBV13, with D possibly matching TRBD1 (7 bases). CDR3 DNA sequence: TGTGCCAGCAGCCAGGGGGGAGACTACGAGCAGTACTTC. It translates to CASSQGGDYEQYF.